Detailed here is one T cell receptor beta chain. No antigen is known for it. Produced via immunoSEQ multiplex PCR; TCRdb's table is partial and in-frame only. The sample lists 150,000 or so clones; 84% were seen once. The CDR3 runs to 15 residues. The V gene's germline CDR1 is SGHTS and CDR2 YDEGEE. Deletions cut 7 bases from V and 0 bases from J, with 14 bases between. This entry comes from a study of cytotoxic CD8 clonotypes in ibrutinib-treated CLL. Background on the study: The response samples were taken once patients had been treated for a median of about 12 months, range 6 to 36. Study outcomes and limitations: Under therapy, public clonotypes either contracted or stayed stable, and they were uncommon. Clonality increased at ibrutinib response, then returned toward baseline at progression. Higher circulating CD8+ T-cell counts strongly accompanied higher baseline clonality, above age-matched healthy donors.

The TCR comes from a human donor with chronic lymphocytic leukemia. Sequencing was performed on PBMCs, taken after 24 months of ibrutinib treatment. The rearrangement links TRBV5-8 to TRBJ1-5; D is uncertain. The CDR3 coding sequence is TGTGCCAGCCGCAAGCGGACGGATAGCAATCAGCCCCAGCATTTT. Amino acid sequence: CASRKRTDSNQPQHF. Full variable domain (remainder filled in from reference TRBV5-8 and TRBJ1-5): EAGVTQSPTHLIKTRGQQATLRCSPISGHTSVYWYQQALGLGLQFLLWYDEGEERNRGNFPPRFSGRQFPNYSSELNVNALELEDSALYLCASRKRTDSNQPQHFGDGTRLSIL.